Listed here are 9 T cell receptor beta chains from one sample, sequenced in a study of T cells after yellow fever vaccination (dated by TCRdb to about 2019). The method behind the library was 5' RACE. Sequencing relied on an Illumina HiSeq 2500. The public reads were run again by TCRdb, first through fastp at Q25 and then through MiXCR, and only productive beta chains were kept. Rows with a matching CDR3 protein are joined into one entry that keeps the most common DNA and genes. The sample data list approximately 510,000 distinct CDR3 sequences, and 20% to 25% of these were observed just once. Around 16% of the sample lies in the top ten. In the paper's terms, the treatment or condition label means: live attenuated yellow fever vaccine strain. The sample consisted of PBMCs, taken roughly 20 days after the first yellow fever vaccination. The receptors here all came from a man aged 18 to 30 who received the YFV17D yellow fever vaccine.

This clonotype was recorded only once. J is TRBJ2-7 and V is TRBV10-3; no clear D gene. Germline values: CDR1 ENHRY, CDR2 SYGVKD. V was trimmed by 0 bases and J by 2 bases, leaving 8 bases between them. The CDR3 contains 14 residues. DNA of the CDR3: TGTGCCATCAGTGAGTCGGGGTCAGCCTACGAGCAGTACTTC. This gives the protein CAISESGSAYEQYF.

This clonotype was seen a handful of times. This rearrangement joins TRBV15 to TRBJ2-5; TRBD1 aligns across 7 bases. Losses at the gene ends were 9 bases for V and 5 bases for J; bases not matched to a gene: 6. The CDR3 totals 12 residues. Per the germline V gene, CDR1 is LNHNV and CDR2 is YYDKDF (reference sequence). Here the CDR3 DNA reads TGTGCCACAACAGACAGGGCGGAGACCCAGTACTTC. As protein: CATTDRAETQYF.

There are a few counts of this clonotype. The V gene is TRBV7-2, the J gene TRBJ1-6; no reliable D call. CDR3 length: 15 residues. In germline, CDR1 is SGHTA, CDR2 FQGNSA. The germline V and J ends were trimmed by 1 base and 4 bases, with 8 bases remaining between them. CDR3 coding DNA: TGTGCCAGCAGCTTAGTCGGCAATTATAATTCACCCCTCCACTTT. Residues: CASSLVGNYNSPLHF.

The V and J genes are TRBV9 and TRBJ2-1; D may be TRBD1 (5 bases). Germline-derived CDR1 and CDR2 are SGDLS and YYNGEE. This CDR3 region has 15 residues. The V gene lost 2 bases and the J gene lost 6 bases, with 15 bases spanning the gap. This CDR3 reads CASSVLPVGVNEQFF. The CDR3 region has the DNA TGTGCCAGCAGCGTTCTTCCAGTAGGGGTCAATGAGCAGTTCTTC.

The V call is TRBV30, the J call TRBJ2-7; D perhaps matches TRBD1 (5 bases). The CDR3 is made up of 14 amino acids. Germline-derived CDR1 and CDR2 are GTSNPN and SVGIG (reference sequence). The V gene lost 0 bases and the J gene lost 2 bases, with 11 bases spanning the gap. CDR3 loop: CAWSVGPGTYEQYF. Written as DNA, the CDR3 is TGTGCCTGGAGTGTGGGGCCAGGTACCTACGAGCAGTACTTC.

V and J are TRBV20-1 and TRBJ2-3; 8 nucleotides match TRBD2. V gave up 5 bases and J gave up 5 bases; unmatched junction bases: 9. The CDR3 consists of 14 residues. Per germline, CDR1 DFQATT and CDR2 SNEGSKA (reference sequence). The DNA of the CDR3 is TGCAGTGCTGCCCGGGCCGGGAGGGGAGATACGCAGTATTTT. It translates to CSAARAGRGDTQYF.

The V gene is TRBV19, the J gene TRBJ2-2; a possible D gene is TRBD2 (5 bases). The CDR3 is 13 amino acids. The V end was cut by 5 bases, the J end by 6 bases, with 10 bases between. Germline CDR1 reads LNHDA; CDR2 reads SQIVND (reference sequence). The CDR3, as DNA: TGTGCCAGTAGTCCGGGAATGCCCGGGGAGCTGTTTTTT. Translation gives CASSPGMPGELFF.

The rearrangement joins TRBV11-2 to TRBJ2-1; 8 bases are shared with TRBD1. The V gene end was trimmed by 6 bases and the J gene end by 2 bases; junction bases not matched to a gene: 3. Germline V lookup: CDR1 SGHAT, CDR2 FQNNGV. This CDR3 contains 14 residues. CDR3 bases: TGTGCCAGCAGACCGGGACAGGCCTACAATGAGCAGTTCTTC. As protein: CASRPGQAYNEQFF.

There are many counts of this clonotype. This chain links TRBV19 with TRBJ2-7; D is unresolved. V dropped 5 bases and J dropped 3 bases, with 11 bases sitting between them. Germline V lookup: CDR1 LNHDA, CDR2 SQIVND (reference sequence). The CDR3 runs 13 residues. The CDR3 reads CASSPRTGYEQYF. The CDR3 DNA sequence: TGTGCCAGTAGTCCCAGGACGGGCTACGAGCAGTACTTC.